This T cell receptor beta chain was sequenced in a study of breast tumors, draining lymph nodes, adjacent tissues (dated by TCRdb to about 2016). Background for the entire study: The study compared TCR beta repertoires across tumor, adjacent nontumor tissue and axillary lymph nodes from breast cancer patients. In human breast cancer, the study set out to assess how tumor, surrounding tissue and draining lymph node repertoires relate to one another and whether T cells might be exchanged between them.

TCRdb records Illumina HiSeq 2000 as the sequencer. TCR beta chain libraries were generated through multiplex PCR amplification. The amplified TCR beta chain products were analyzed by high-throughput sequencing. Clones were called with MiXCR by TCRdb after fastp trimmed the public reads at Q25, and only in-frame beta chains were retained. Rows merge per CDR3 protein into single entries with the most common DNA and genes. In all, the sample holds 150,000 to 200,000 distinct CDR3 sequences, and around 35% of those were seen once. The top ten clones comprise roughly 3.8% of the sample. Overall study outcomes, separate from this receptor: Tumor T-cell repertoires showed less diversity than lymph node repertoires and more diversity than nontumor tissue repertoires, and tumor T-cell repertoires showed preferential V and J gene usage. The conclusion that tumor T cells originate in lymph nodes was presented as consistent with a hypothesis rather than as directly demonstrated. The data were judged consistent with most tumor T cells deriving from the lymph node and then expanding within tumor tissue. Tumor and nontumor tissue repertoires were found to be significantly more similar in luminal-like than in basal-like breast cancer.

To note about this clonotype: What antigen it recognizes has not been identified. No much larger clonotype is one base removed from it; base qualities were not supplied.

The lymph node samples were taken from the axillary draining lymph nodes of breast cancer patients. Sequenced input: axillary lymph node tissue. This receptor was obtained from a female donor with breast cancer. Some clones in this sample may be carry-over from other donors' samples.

The CDR3 corresponds to CSVDRVGYTF. The sequenced DNA: TGCAGCGTCGACAGGGTCGGCTACACCTTC. Rearrangement joined TRBV29-1 to TRBJ1-2, with 7 bases matching TRBD1. From its cysteine to its phenylalanine, the CDR3 spans 10 amino acids. The entry retains the CDR3 DNA only, 30 bases that are in frame from base 1. Here V drops 6 bases and J drops 8 bases, and the junction holds 3 bases not matched to any gene. From a lookup of the germline V gene, CDR1 and CDR2 are SQVTM and ANQGSEA.